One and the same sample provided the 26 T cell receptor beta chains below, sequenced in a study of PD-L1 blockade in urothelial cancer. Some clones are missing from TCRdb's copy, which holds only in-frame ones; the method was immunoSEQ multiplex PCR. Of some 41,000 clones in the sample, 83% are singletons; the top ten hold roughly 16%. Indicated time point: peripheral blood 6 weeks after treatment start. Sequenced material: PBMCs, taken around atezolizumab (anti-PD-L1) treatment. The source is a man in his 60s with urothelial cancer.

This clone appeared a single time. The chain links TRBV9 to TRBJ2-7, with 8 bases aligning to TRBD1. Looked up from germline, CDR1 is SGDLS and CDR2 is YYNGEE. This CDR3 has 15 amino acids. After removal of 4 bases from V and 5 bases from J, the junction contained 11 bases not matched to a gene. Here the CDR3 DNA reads TGTGCCAGCAGCCTAACCGGGACAGGATGGAACGAGCAGTACTTC. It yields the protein CASSLTGTGWNEQYF.

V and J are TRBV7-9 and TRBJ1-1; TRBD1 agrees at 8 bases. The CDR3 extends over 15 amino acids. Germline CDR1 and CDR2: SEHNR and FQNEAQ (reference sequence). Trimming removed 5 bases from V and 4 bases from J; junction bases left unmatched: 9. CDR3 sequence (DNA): TGTGCCAGCAGCCCTACTTGGACAGGGAGCACTGAAGCTTTCTTT. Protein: CASSPTWTGSTEAFF.

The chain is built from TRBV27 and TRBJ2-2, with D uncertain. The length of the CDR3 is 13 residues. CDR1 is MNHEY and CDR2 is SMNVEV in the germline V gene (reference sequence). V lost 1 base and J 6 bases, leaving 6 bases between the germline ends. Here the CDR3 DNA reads TGTGCCAGCAGTTTATTTGCGGCCGGGGAGCTGTTTTTT. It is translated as CASSLFAAGELFF.

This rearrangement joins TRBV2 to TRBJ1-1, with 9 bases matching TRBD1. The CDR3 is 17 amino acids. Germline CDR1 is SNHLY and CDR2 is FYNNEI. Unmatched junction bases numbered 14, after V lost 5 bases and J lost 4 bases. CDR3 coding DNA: TGTGCCAGCAGTACACCGGCCGGGACAGGGTTGATCACTGAAGCTTTCTTT. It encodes CASSTPAGTGLITEAFF. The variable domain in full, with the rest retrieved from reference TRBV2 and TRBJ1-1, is EPEVTQTPSHQVTQMGQEVILRCVPISNHLYFYWYRQILGQKVEFLVSFYNNEISEKSEIFDDQFSVERPDGSNFTLKIRSTKLEDSAMYFCASSTPAGTGLITEAFFGQGTRLTVV.

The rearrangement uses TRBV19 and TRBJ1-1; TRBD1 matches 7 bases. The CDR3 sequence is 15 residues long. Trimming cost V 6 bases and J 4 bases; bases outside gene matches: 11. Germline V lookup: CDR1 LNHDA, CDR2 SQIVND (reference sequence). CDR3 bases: TGTGCCAGTAGCGACAGGGTGCGAAAGGTCACTGAAGCTTTCTTT. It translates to CASSDRVRKVTEAFF. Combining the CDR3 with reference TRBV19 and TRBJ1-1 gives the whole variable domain DGGITQSPKYLFRKEGQNVTLSCEQNLNHDAMYWYRQDPGQGLRLIYYSQIVNDFQKGDIAEGYSVSREKKESFPLTVTSAQKNPTAFYLCASSDRVRKVTEAFFGQGTRLTVV.

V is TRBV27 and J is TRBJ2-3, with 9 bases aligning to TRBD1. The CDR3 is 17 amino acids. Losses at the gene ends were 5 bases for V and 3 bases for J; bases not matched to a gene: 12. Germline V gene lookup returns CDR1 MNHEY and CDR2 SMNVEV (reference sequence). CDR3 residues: CASSPTGGFGLTDTQYF. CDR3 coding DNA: TGTGCCAGCAGTCCTACAGGGGGCTTTGGGCTAACAGATACGCAGTATTTT.

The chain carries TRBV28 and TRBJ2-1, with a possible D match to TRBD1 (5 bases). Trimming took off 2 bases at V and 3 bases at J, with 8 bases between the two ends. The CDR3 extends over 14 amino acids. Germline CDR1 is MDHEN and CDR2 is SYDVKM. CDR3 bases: TGTGCCAGCAGTTTACCAGGGAACTACAATGAGCAGTTCTTC. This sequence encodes CASSLPGNYNEQFF.

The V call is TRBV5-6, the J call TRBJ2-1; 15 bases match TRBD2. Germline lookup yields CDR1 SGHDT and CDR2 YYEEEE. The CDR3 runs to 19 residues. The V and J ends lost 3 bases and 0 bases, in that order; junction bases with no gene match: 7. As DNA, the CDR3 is TGTGCCAGCAGCTGGGGGACTAGCGGGGGGATAGGCTCCTACAATGAGCAGTTCTTC. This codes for CASSWGTSGGIGSYNEQFF.

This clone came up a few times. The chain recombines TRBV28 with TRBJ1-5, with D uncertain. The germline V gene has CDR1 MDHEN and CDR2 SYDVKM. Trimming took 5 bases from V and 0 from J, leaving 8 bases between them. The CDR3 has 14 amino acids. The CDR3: CASSHGYSNQPQHF. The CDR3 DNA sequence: TGTGCCAGCAGTCACGGGTATAGCAATCAGCCCCAGCATTTT.

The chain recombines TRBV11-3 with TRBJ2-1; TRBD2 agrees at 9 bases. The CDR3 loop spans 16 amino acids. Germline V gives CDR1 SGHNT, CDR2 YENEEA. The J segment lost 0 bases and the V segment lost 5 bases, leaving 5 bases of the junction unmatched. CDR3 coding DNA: TGTGCCAGCAGCCCCGGACTAGCGAACTCCTACAATGAGCAGTTCTTC. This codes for CASSPGLANSYNEQFF. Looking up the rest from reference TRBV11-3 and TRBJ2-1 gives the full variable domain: EAGVVQSPRYKIIEKKQPVAFWCNPISGHNTLYWYLQNLGQGPELLIRYENEEAVDDSQLPKDRFSAERLKGVDSTLKIQPAELGDSAVYLCASSPGLANSYNEQFFGPGTRLTVL.

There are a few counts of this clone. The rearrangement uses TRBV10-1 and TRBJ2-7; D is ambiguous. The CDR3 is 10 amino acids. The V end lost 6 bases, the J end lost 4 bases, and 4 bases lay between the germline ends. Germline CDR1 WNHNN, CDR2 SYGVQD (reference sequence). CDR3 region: CASSLYEQYF. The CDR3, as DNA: TGCGCCAGCAGCCTGTACGAGCAGTACTTC.

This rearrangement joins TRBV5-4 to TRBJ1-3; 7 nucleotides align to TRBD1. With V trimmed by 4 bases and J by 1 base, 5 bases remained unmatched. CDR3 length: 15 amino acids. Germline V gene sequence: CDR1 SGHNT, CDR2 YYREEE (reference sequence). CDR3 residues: CASSLQGGSGNTIYF. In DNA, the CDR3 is TGTGCCAGCAGCCTTCAGGGGGGTTCTGGAAACACCATATATTTT. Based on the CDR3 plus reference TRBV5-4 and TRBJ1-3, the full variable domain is ETGVTQSPTHLIKTRGQQVTLRCSSQSGHNTVSWYQQALGQGPQFIFQYYREEENGRGNFPPRFSGLQFPNYSSELNVNALELDDSALYLCASSLQGGSGNTIYFGEGSWLTVV.

CDR3 region: CASSPYRANTGELFF. The CDR3 coding sequence is TGTGCCAGCAGCCCCTACAGGGCGAACACCGGGGAGCTGTTTTTT. The rearrangement links TRBV6-5 to TRBJ2-2; a weak D match, TRBD1 (6 bases). Germline V gives CDR1 MNHEY, CDR2 SVGAGI. The V end was cut by 6 bases, the J end by 0 bases, with 11 bases between. The CDR3 covers 15 residues.

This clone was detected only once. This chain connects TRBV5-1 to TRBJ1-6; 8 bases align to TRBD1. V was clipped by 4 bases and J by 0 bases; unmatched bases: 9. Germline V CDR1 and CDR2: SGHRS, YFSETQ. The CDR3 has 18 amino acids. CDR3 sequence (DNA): TGCGCCAGCAGCGGCTCAGGGGGCCCGAGCTCCTATAATTCACCCCTCCACTTT. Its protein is CASSGSGGPSSYNSPLHF.

The CDR3 nucleotides are TGTGCCAGCAGTATTTACAGGGGGTATGGGGCAGATACGCAGTATTTT. Amino acid sequence: CASSIYRGYGADTQYF. The chain is built from TRBV25-1 and TRBJ2-3; 8 nucleotides line up with TRBD1. After removal of 5 bases from V and 4 bases from J, the junction contained 11 bases not matched to a gene. CDR1 and CDR2 from the germline V gene are MGHDK and SYGVNS. This CDR3 is built from 16 residues. The full variable domain, completed using reference TRBV25-1 and TRBJ2-3, is EADIYQTPRYLVIGTGKKITLECSQTMGHDKMYWYQQDPGMELHLIHYSYGVNSTEKGDLSSESTVSRIRTEHFPLTLESARPSHTSQYLCASSIYRGYGADTQYFGPGTRLTVL.

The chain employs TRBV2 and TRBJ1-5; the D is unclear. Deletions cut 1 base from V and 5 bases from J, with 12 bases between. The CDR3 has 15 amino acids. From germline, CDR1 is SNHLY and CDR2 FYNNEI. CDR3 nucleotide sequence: TGTGCCAGCAGTGAAGGTCAGGTTCTCGATCAGCCCCAGCATTTT. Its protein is CASSEGQVLDQPQHF.

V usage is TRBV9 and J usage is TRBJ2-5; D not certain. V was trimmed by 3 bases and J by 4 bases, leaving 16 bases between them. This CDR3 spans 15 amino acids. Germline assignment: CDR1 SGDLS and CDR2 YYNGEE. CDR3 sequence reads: CASSESPSGLETQYF. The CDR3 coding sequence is TGTGCCAGCAGCGAGAGCCCCTCCGGGTTAGAGACCCAGTACTTC.

DNA for the CDR3: TGTGCCAGCAGGGGACAGGGCTTCCCCAAACTGTTTTTT. This codes for CASRGQGFPKLFF. The chain is built from TRBV6-5 and TRBJ1-4, with 9 bases that match TRBD1. V dropped 6 bases and J dropped 11; count of bases not matched to a gene: 7. In germline, CDR1 is MNHEY, CDR2 SVGAGI. This CDR3 is 13 amino acids long.

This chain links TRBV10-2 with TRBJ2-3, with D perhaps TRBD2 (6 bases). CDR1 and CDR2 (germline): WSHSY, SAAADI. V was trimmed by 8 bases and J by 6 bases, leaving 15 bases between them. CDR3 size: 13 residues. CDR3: CASHPGTPDTQYF. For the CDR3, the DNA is TGCGCCAGCCACCCCGGGACTCCCGATACGCAGTATTTT.

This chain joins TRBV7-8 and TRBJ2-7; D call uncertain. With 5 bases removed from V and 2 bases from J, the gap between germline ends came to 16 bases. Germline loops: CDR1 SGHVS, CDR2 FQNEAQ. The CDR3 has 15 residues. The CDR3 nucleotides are TGTGCCAGCAGCCCCGAAGTGGGTCGGGCCTACGAGCAGTACTTC. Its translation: CASSPEVGRAYEQYF.

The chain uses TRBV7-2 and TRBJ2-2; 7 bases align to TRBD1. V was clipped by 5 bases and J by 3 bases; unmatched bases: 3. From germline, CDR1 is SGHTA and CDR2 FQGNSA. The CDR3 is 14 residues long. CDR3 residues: CASSRQGDTGELFF. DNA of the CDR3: TGTGCCAGCAGCCGGCAGGGGGACACCGGGGAGCTGTTTTTT.

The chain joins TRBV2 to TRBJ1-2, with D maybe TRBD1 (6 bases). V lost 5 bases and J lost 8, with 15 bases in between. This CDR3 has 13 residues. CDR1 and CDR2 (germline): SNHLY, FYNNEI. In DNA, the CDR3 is TGTGCCAGCAGTCCCACAGGGAGCCAAGGCTACACCTTC. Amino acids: CASSPTGSQGYTF. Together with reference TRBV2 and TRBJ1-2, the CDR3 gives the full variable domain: EPEVTQTPSHQVTQMGQEVILRCVPISNHLYFYWYRQILGQKVEFLVSFYNNEISEKSEIFDDQFSVERPDGSNFTLKIRSTKLEDSAMYFCASSPTGSQGYTFGSGTRLTVV.

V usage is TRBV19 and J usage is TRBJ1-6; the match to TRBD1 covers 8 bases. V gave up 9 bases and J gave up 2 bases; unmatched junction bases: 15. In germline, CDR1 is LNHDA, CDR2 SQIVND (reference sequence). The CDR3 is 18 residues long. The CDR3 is CASSTGATTGTYNSPLHF. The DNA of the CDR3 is TGTGCCAGCTCGACAGGGGCGACGACCGGCACCTATAATTCACCCCTCCACTTT.

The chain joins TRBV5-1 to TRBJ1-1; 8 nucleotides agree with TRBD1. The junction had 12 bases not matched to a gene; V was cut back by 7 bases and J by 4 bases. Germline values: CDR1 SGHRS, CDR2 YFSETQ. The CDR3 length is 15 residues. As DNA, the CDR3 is TGCGCCAGCGGCCGACAGGGGAGAGAGGGCACTGAAGCTTTCTTT. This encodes CASGRQGREGTEAFF.

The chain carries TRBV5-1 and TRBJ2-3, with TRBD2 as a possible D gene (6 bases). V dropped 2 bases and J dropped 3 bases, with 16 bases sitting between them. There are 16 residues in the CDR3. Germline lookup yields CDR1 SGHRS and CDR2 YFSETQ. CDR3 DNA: TGCGCCAGCAGCTTCCTGAGGGGAGGAGTAACAGATACGCAGTATTTT. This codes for CASSFLRGGVTDTQYF.

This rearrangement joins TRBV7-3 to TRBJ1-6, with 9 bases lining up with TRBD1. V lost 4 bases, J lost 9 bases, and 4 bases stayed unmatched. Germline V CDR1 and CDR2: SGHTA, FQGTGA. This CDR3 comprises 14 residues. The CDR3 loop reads CASSSGTGRSPLHF. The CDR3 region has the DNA TGTGCCAGCAGCTCCGGGACAGGGCGTTCACCCCTCCACTTT.